The T cell receptor beta chain described here comes from a study of T cells in tumors after PD-1 blockade. Across the whole study: Prior checkpoint blockade, systemic immunosuppressant use, or anti-cancer therapy within 4 weeks excluded patients. Daily vismodegib 150 mg continued in a subset of anti-PD-1-treated patients. Mean per blood sample: about 110,000 templates (about 21,000-270,000), some 36,000 unique clonotypes.

Profiled with immunoSEQ multiplex PCR; TCRdb holds only in-frame clones, not every one. This repertoire shows 23,000 or so clones, roughly 85% found once; its top ten account for more than 10%. This CDR3 spans 16 amino acids. Germline V gene sequence: CDR1 MGHRA, CDR2 YSYEKL. Between the trimmed V and J ends, which lost 0 bases and 0 bases, there was a span of 11 bases. The sample in question was PBMCs, obtained after anti-PD-1 treatment. The origin of this receptor is a human donor with basal cell carcinoma. The rearrangement uses TRBV4-1 and TRBJ1-2, with D possibly matching TRBD1 (5 bases). CDR3 protein: CASSQDLGGSNYGYTF. The CDR3 DNA follows: TGCGCCAGCAGCCAAGATCTGGGGGGTTCTAACTATGGCTACACCTTC.